These 22 T cell receptor beta chains share one sample of origin, sequenced in a study of human T cells and chemical hapten exposure. TCRdb reanalysed the RACE reads using MiXCR and keeps one entry per CDR3 protein. The sample contains some 70,000 distinct CDR3 sequences, around 30% of which appear only once. Time point reported: patch test 1, 2 weeks after DPC sensitization. Treatment specified: therapeutic diphenylcyclopropenone sensitization with weekly scalp DPC. Here the sequenced sample was whole blood, taken in connection with sensitization to the hapten diphenylcyclopropenone (DPC). The receptors come from a man aged 35 to 55 with alopecia areata. Some clones in this sample may be carry-over from other donors' samples.

V usage is TRBV27 and J usage is TRBJ2-1; D may match TRBD1 or TRBD2 (5 bases each). V was shortened by 8 bases and J by 7 bases, with 21 bases between the two germline ends. This CDR3 is 15 amino acids long. The germline CDR1 and CDR2 sequences are MNHEY and SMNVEV (reference sequence). The CDR3 DNA reads TGTGCCAGCCGAGTCAATGGGGGTTCTAGTAATGAGCAGTTCTTC. This gives the protein CASRVNGGSSNEQFF.

This chain joins TRBV30 and TRBJ2-1, with TRBD2 identical over 11 bases. With 5 bases clipped from V and 6 bases from J, the junction kept 9 bases outside the gene matches. CDR3 size: 15 residues. CDR1 is GTSNPN and CDR2 is SVGIG in the germline V gene (reference sequence). CDR3 region: CAWARTSGSSNEQFF. CDR3 in DNA: TGTGCCTGGGCTCGGACTAGCGGGTCCAGCAATGAGCAGTTCTTC.

CDR3 DNA sequence: TGTGCCAGCAGCCAGATCACAGTTGGGTACAATGAGCAGTTCTTC. Encoded protein: CASSQITVGYNEQFF. The chain recombines TRBV4-2 with TRBJ2-1, with D uncertain. V dropped 3 bases and J dropped 4 bases, with 13 bases sitting between them. The CDR3 consists of 15 residues. The germline CDR1 and CDR2 sequences are LGHNA and YNFKEQ.

This clonotype was seen a handful of times. CDR3: CASTQTGSGNTEAFF. In DNA form, the CDR3 reads TGTGCCAGCACCCAAACAGGGTCAGGGAACACTGAAGCTTTCTTT. V gene TRBV27 combines with J gene TRBJ1-1, with a weak D call TRBD1 (6 bases). Germline lookup yields CDR1 MNHEY and CDR2 SMNVEV (reference sequence). The CDR3 runs 15 residues. Trimming took off 7 bases at V and 1 base at J, with 16 bases between the two ends.

The chain employs TRBV6-2 or TRBV6-3 and TRBJ2-3; TRBD2 agrees at 7 bases. J lost 6 bases, V lost 4 bases, and 7 bases had no gene match. CDR3 length equals 14 residues. Germline assignment: CDR1 MNHEY and CDR2 SVGEGT. CDR3 DNA sequence: TGTGCCAGCAGTTTCGGACTAGTCGCGGATACGCAGTATTTT. Translating gives CASSFGLVADTQYF.

There are a few counts of this clonotype. V is TRBV20-1 and J is TRBJ1-1; a weak D match, TRBD1 (5 bases). This CDR3 region has 15 residues. CDR1 is DFQATT, CDR2 SNEGSKA, per germline (reference sequence). In nucleotides, the CDR3 is TGCAGCGCTCACCCCGGGGCTGTTGTCTACACTGAAGCTTTCTTT. It encodes CSAHPGAVVYTEAFF.

The CDR3, as DNA: TGTGCCAGCAGCCAATCCGGGACAACTGAGCAGTTCTTC. This encodes CASSQSGTTEQFF. The chain employs TRBV3-1 and TRBJ2-1, with D possibly matching TRBD1 (6 bases). The CDR3 spans 13 residues. Looked up from germline, CDR1 is LGHDT and CDR2 is YNNKEL (reference sequence). Trimming stripped 2 bases from V and 9 bases from J, with 11 bases between.

This clonotype was seen a few times. V gene TRBV10-3 combines with J gene TRBJ1-2; D is unclear. The CDR3 is 12 amino acids. Germline lookup yields CDR1 ENHRY and CDR2 SYGVKD. V was shortened by 3 bases and J by 3 bases, with 5 bases between the two germline ends. The CDR3 loop reads CAISDGDYGYTF. CDR3 DNA: TGTGCCATCAGTGACGGGGACTATGGCTACACCTTC.

The chain employs TRBV2 and TRBJ1-5; the D is unclear. Trimming pared 6 bases from V and 0 bases from J, leaving 6 bases between. Germline assignment: CDR1 SNHLY and CDR2 FYNNEI. The CDR3 is 13 amino acids. CDR3 DNA: TGTGCCAGCAGGCAGTATAGCAATCAGCCCCAGCATTTT. Translated, it gives CASRQYSNQPQHF.

The chain uses TRBV28 and TRBJ2-7; D unresolved. Germline-derived CDR1 and CDR2 are MDHEN and SYDVKM. The CDR3 is made up of 15 amino acids. The V end lost 8 bases, the J end lost 1 base, and 18 bases lay between the germline ends. As DNA, the CDR3 is TGTGCCAGCGTCGAAAGGAGCGTCAGATCCTACGAGCAGTACTTC. Its translation: CASVERSVRSYEQYF.

The chain uses TRBV28 and TRBJ2-7, with D perhaps matching TRBD1 or TRBD2 (6 bases each). The CDR3 covers 14 residues. Germline V gene sequence: CDR1 MDHEN, CDR2 SYDVKM. The ends were cut back, 8 bases at V and 3 bases at J, with 17 bases in the middle. This chain's CDR3 is CASEGPGGGYEQYF. Written as DNA, the CDR3 is TGTGCCAGCGAGGGCCCAGGAGGGGGCTACGAGCAGTACTTC.

This clonotype was detected a few times. This chain joins TRBV7-9 and TRBJ2-1; 8 nucleotides match TRBD1. V trimming: 1 base; J trimming: 7 bases; junction bases outside the gene matches: 6. The CDR3 is 15 residues long. From germline, CDR1 is SEHNR and CDR2 FQNEAQ (reference sequence). The CDR3 DNA follows: TGTGCCAGCAGCTTAGGGACAGGGTGGAAGAATGAGCAGTTCTTC. This codes for CASSLGTGWKNEQFF.

This sequence joins TRBV29-1 and TRBJ2-1; no reliable D call. This CDR3 has 14 amino acids. The V and J ends lost 3 bases and 0 bases respectively, with 9 bases between them. Germline V gives CDR1 SQVTM, CDR2 ANQGSEA. The CDR3 here is CSVEGFSSYNEQFF. The CDR3 bases are TGCAGCGTTGAGGGCTTTAGCTCCTACAATGAGCAGTTCTTC.

The rearrangement uses TRBV28 and TRBJ1-1; no reliable D call. Germline CDR1 is MDHEN and CDR2 is SYDVKM. The CDR3 contains 15 residues. Trimming cost V 1 base and J 2 bases, with 11 bases left between them. The CDR3 DNA is TGTGCCAGCAGTTTATTCCCCACTGATAACACTGAAGCTTTCTTT. Translated: CASSLFPTDNTEAFF.

This clonotype was found a few times. The chain joins TRBV28 to TRBJ2-7; D uncertain. Trimming removed 5 bases from V and 3 bases from J, with 17 bases in between. The CDR3 spans 15 residues. Per the germline V gene, CDR1 is MDHEN and CDR2 is SYDVKM. CDR3 sequence: CASSLRTPMVYEQYF. In DNA, the CDR3 is TGTGCCAGCAGTCTACGGACGCCTATGGTCTACGAGCAGTACTTC.

The chain links TRBV6-2 or TRBV6-3 to TRBJ1-5; D remains ambiguous. Germline assignment: CDR1 MNHEY and CDR2 SVGEGT. V lost 6 bases and J lost 1, with 13 bases in between. The CDR3 is 15 residues long. The CDR3 here is CASRSNDLSNQPQHF. CDR3 nucleotides: TGTGCCAGCAGGAGTAACGACCTGAGCAATCAGCCCCAGCATTTT.

About this clonotype itself: Without the conserved terminal phenylalanine or tryptophan, this CDR3 likely stems from a read error. V and J are TRBV19 and TRBJ2-5; D remains ambiguous. This CDR3 is built from 12 residues. Germline values: CDR1 LNHDA, CDR2 SQIVND (reference sequence). The germline V and J ends were trimmed by 5 bases and 4 bases, with 8 bases remaining between them. The CDR3 protein is CASSESSETQYL. The CDR3 nucleotides read TGTGCCAGTAGTGAATCCTCAGAGACCCAGTACTTG.

This clonotype was seen many times. This chain joins TRBV20-1 and TRBJ2-7; no definite D call. The V gene's germline CDR1 is DFQATT and CDR2 SNEGSKA (reference sequence). This CDR3 has 16 amino acids. The V gene lost 5 bases and the J gene lost 6 bases, with 26 bases spanning the gap. The CDR3 coding sequence is TGCAGTGCTCCAATCATTCTCAGTGGGATGAGTCGCGAGCAGTACTTC. Its protein product is CSAPIILSGMSREQYF.

This chain connects TRBV20-1 to TRBJ2-1; TRBD2 aligns across 9 bases. The V segment lost 6 bases and the J segment 8 bases; nucleotides outside the gene matches: 11. Germline lookup yields CDR1 DFQATT and CDR2 SNEGSKA (reference sequence). The CDR3 is 14 residues long. CDR3: CSATSGTSLHEQFF. In DNA, the CDR3 is TGCAGTGCAACCTCCGGGACTAGCCTCCATGAGCAGTTCTTC.

The count of this clonotype is one. The chain combines TRBV27 with TRBJ2-1, with TRBD2 identical over 12 bases. This CDR3 is 20 amino acids long. After removal of 3 bases from V and 3 bases from J, the junction contained 15 bases not matched to a gene. Germline loops: CDR1 MNHEY, CDR2 SMNVEV (reference sequence). DNA of the CDR3: TGTGCCAGCAGTTTGGGGACAGGGGTTCGGACTAGCGGGAACTACAATGAGCAGTTCTTC. Encoded protein: CASSLGTGVRTSGNYNEQFF.

This clonotype turned up a few times. This sequence joins TRBV4-1 and TRBJ1-1, with D possibly matching TRBD1 (5 bases). The V gene's germline CDR1 is MGHRA and CDR2 YSYEKL. The CDR3 is 14 amino acids. V was trimmed by 3 bases and J by 3 bases, leaving 11 bases between them. CDR3 region: CASSHQTEYTEAFF. DNA for the CDR3: TGCGCCAGCAGCCATCAGACAGAATACACTGAAGCTTTCTTT.

The chain links TRBV12-3 or TRBV12-4 to TRBJ1-4; perhaps TRBD1 as D (5 bases). The CDR3 extends over 13 amino acids. V gave up 6 bases and J gave up 6 bases, with 11 bases separating them. The CDR3 is CASSRADDEKLFF. CDR3 nucleotide sequence: TGTGCCAGCAGCAGGGCGGACGATGAAAAACTGTTTTTT.